Shown below are 14 T cell receptor beta chains from a single sample sequenced in a study of blood T cell repertoires in COVID-19. Measured with immunoSEQ multiplex PCR; TCRdb has only the in-frame clones, and not every one. The sample shows about 210,000 clones, over 75% of them seen only once. The sample comprised PBMCs or T cells enriched from blood (not recorded which). Receptors were obtained from a man between 35 and 55 years old who had recovered from COVID-19.

The V call is TRBV3-1 (or the pseudogene TRBV3-2), the J call TRBJ2-7, with a weak D call TRBD1 (5 bases). This CDR3 spans 15 amino acids. The germline V gene has CDR1 LGHDT and CDR2 YNNKEL (reference sequence). V dropped 1 base and J dropped 1 base, with 11 bases sitting between them. The CDR3 sequence is CASSQVQGLSYEQYF. The CDR3, as DNA: TGTGCCAGCAGCCAAGTGCAGGGCCTTTCCTACGAGCAGTACTTC.

V and J are TRBV12-5 and TRBJ1-3; D is perhaps TRBD1 (5 bases). Germline V gives CDR1 LGHNT, CDR2 FRNRAP. CDR3 length: 15 residues. Trimming removed 6 bases from V and 2 bases from J, with 14 bases in between. The CDR3 DNA is TGTGCTAGTGGATCAGGGTATGCGACTGGAAACACCATATATTTT. Residues: CASGSGYATGNTIYF.

J is TRBJ2-2 and V is TRBV7-9, with 11 bases identical to TRBD2. Trimming took 4 bases from V and 6 from J; bases not matched to a gene: 13. Germline V gene lookup returns CDR1 SEHNR and CDR2 FQNEAQ (reference sequence). The CDR3 has 18 residues. The CDR3 sequence is CASSSNHFSGGVPGELFF. The CDR3 DNA follows: TGTGCCAGCAGCTCGAACCACTTTAGCGGGGGGGTACCCGGGGAGCTGTTTTTT.

The V call is TRBV9, the J call TRBJ2-3; a weak D match, TRBD1 (6 bases). The V gene's germline CDR1 is SGDLS and CDR2 YYNGEE. The length of the CDR3 is 16 residues. The V gene lost 3 bases and the J gene lost 3 bases, with 17 bases spanning the gap. DNA of the CDR3: TGTGCCAGCAGCGCCCAACAGGGATGGGAAACAGATACGCAGTATTTT. Its protein product is CASSAQQGWETDTQYF. The variable domain in full, completed from reference TRBV9 and TRBJ2-3, reads DSGVTQTPKHLITATGQRVTLRCSPRSGDLSVYWYQQSLDQGLQFLIQYYNGEERAKGNILERFSAQQFPDLHSELNLSSLELGDSALYFCASSAQQGWETDTQYFGPGTRLTVL.

The V call is TRBV5-5, the J call TRBJ1-4, with TRBD1 identical over 7 bases. Germline values: CDR1 SGHKS, CDR2 YYEKEE (reference sequence). The CDR3 loop spans 16 amino acids. The junction had 12 bases not matched to a gene; V was cut back by 4 bases and J by 6 bases. The CDR3 nucleotides read TGTGCCAGCAGCCCACCCCCAGGGACAGCCTATGAAAAACTGTTTTTT. Amino acid sequence: CASSPPPGTAYEKLFF.

In this sample, this clone turned up once. The gene calls are TRBV7-2 and TRBJ2-2; D perhaps matches TRBD1 (5 bases). The CDR3 consists of 15 residues. The V end lost 1 base, the J end lost 1 base, and 7 bases lay between the germline ends. CDR1 is SGHTA, CDR2 FQGNSA, per germline. CDR3 region: CASSLGTQNTGELFF. Written as DNA, the CDR3 is TGTGCCAGCAGCTTAGGGACACAGAACACCGGGGAGCTGTTTTTT.

The chain employs TRBV7-2 and TRBJ2-2; 14 bases fit TRBD2. The germline gives CDR1 SGHTA, CDR2 FQGNSA. This CDR3 has 19 amino acids. The trim removed 6 bases at V and 5 bases at J, leaving 14 bases unmatched. CDR3 sequence reads: CASSSNPGLAGVGTGELFF. CDR3 nucleotide sequence: TGTGCCAGCAGTTCGAATCCGGGACTAGCGGGAGTGGGGACCGGGGAGCTGTTTTTT. Full variable domain (outside the CDR3, taken from reference TRBV7-2 and TRBJ2-2): GAGVSQSPSNKVTEKGKDVELRCDPISGHTALYWYRQSLGQGLEFLIYFQGNSAPDKSGLPSDRFSAERTGGSVSTLTIQRTQQEDSAVYLCASSSNPGLAGVGTGELFFGEGSRLTVL.

This clone was found once. The rearrangement joins TRBV7-3 to TRBJ2-2, with 7 bases fitting TRBD2. CDR1 is SGHTA and CDR2 is FQGTGA in the germline V gene. Trimming at V came to 5 bases and at J to 0 bases, leaving 9 bases not matched to a gene. The length of the CDR3 is 17 residues. CDR3 sequence reads: CASSPKRLATNTGELFF. The CDR3 nucleotides read TGTGCCAGCAGCCCCAAAAGACTAGCCACGAACACCGGGGAGCTGTTTTTT.

This clone was detected a few times. The rearrangement joins TRBV25-1 to TRBJ2-7; 16 bases are a match to TRBD2. The CDR3 is made up of 16 amino acids. Unmatched junction bases numbered 4, after V lost 6 bases and J lost 2 bases. Looked up from germline, CDR1 is MGHDK and CDR2 is SYGVNS. The CDR3 protein is CASSRGTSGGAYEQYF. The DNA of the CDR3 is TGTGCCAGCAGCAGAGGGACTAGCGGGGGGGCCTACGAGCAGTACTTC.

The chain couples TRBV15 to TRBJ2-3; 9 positions match TRBD2. The CDR3 contains 16 residues. Trimming cost V 7 bases and J 2 bases; bases outside gene matches: 10. CDR1 and CDR2 (germline): LNHNV, YYDKDF (reference sequence). The CDR3 region is CATTRNSGGSTDTQYF. The CDR3 nucleotides read TGTGCCACCACACGAAATAGCGGGGGCTCCACAGATACGCAGTATTTT.

The chain links TRBV15 to TRBJ1-2, with D perhaps TRBD1 (5 bases). Trimming removed 3 bases from V and 6 bases from J, with 5 bases in between. CDR1 is LNHNV and CDR2 is YYDKDF in the germline V gene (reference sequence). The CDR3 spans 11 residues. As DNA, the CDR3 is TGTGCCACCAGCAGGGGGCATGGCTACACCTTC. Residues: CATSRGHGYTF. The variable domain in full, completed from reference TRBV15 and TRBJ1-2, reads DAMVIQNPRYQVTQFGKPVTLSCSQTLNHNVMYWYQQKSSQAPKLLFHYYDKDFNNEADTPDNFQSRRPNTSFCFLDIRSPGLGDTAMYLCATSRGHGYTFGSGTRLTVV.

The J gene is TRBJ2-1, the V gene TRBV7-2, with D hard to call. Germline CDR1 SGHTA, CDR2 FQGNSA. The germline V and J ends were trimmed by 3 bases and 5 bases, with 8 bases remaining between them. This CDR3 has 13 residues. CDR3 sequence: CASSFRSHNEQFF. The CDR3, as DNA: TGTGCCAGCAGCTTTAGGAGCCACAATGAGCAGTTCTTC.

This chain connects TRBV2 to TRBJ2-7, with TRBD2 identical over 12 bases. CDR3 length: 18 amino acids. Trimming cost V 6 bases and J 3 bases; bases outside gene matches: 15. CDR1 is SNHLY, CDR2 FYNNEI, per germline. CDR3 residues: CASRHTPGLAGTGYEQYF. CDR3 sequence (DNA): TGTGCCAGCAGACATACTCCGGGACTAGCGGGTACCGGCTACGAGCAGTACTTC.

The J gene is TRBJ1-2, the V gene TRBV7-8; 8 nucleotides line up with TRBD1. The ends lost 4 bases at V and 8 bases at J; junction bases unmatched: 18. Germline V gene data show CDR1 as SGHVS and CDR2 as FQNEAQ. The CDR3 has 17 residues. The CDR3: CASSSSGQDPSSPGYTF. CDR3 sequence (DNA): TGTGCCAGCAGCTCGTCGGGACAGGACCCTTCCTCGCCCGGCTACACCTTC.